The clone carrying this T cell receptor (beta chain) was counted a few times. Antigen unknown. A read error may account for a junction end that differs from germline. The time point: pre-sensitization, week 0. The treatment denotes: therapeutic diphenylcyclopropenone sensitization with weekly scalp DPC. The record originates from a study of human T cells and chemical hapten exposure. The wider study: Affected patients, primarily female, had alopecia areata, totalis or universalis.

Per germline, CDR1 LGHNT and CDR2 FRNRAP. The CDR3 loop spans 14 amino acids. As the library was built, unique molecular identifiers were attached to individual cDNA molecules. TCRdb passed the RACE reads through MiXCR, listing each CDR3 protein once. The sample shows about 290,000 distinct CDR3 sequences, roughly 8% of them seen only once. General study points: Relative to control repertoires, expanded TCRs gave rise to significantly more large CDR3 similarity clusters.

The sequence was collected from a man aged 18 to 29 with alopecia areata. Some clones in this sample may be carry-over from other donors' samples. Sequenced material: whole blood, taken in connection with sensitization to the hapten diphenylcyclopropenone (DPC). This chain connects TRBV12-5 to TRBJ1-4, with TRBD1 matching 10 bases. The CDR3 nucleotides read TGTGCTAGTGGCTTGGACAGGGGGGATGAAAAACTGTTTTTT. This gives the protein CASGLDRGDEKLFF.